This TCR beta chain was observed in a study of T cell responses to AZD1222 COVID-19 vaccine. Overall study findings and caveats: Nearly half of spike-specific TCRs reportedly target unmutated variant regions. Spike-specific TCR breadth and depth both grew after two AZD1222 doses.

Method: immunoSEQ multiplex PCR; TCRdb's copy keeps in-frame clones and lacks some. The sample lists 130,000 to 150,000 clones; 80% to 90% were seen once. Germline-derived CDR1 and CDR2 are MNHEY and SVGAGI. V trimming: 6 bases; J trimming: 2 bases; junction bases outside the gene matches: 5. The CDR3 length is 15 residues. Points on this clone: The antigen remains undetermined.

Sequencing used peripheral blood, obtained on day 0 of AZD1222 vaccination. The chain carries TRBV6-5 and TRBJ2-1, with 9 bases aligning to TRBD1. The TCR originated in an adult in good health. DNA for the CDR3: TGTGCCAGCAGCCTAGACAGGGGGGCCTACAATGAGCAGTTCTTC. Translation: CASSLDRGAYNEQFF.